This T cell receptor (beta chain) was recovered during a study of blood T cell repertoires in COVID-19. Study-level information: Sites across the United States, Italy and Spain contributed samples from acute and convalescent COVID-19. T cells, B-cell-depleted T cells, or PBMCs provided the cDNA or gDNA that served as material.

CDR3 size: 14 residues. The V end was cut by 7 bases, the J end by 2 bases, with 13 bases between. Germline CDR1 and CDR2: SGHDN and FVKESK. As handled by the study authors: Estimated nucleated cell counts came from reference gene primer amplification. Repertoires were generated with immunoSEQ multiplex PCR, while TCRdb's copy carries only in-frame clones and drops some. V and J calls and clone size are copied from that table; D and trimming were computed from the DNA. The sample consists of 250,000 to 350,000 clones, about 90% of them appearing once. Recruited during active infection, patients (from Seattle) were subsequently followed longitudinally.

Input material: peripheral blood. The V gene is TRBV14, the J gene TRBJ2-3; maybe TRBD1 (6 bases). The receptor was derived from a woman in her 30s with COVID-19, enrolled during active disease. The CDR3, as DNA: TGTGCCAGCACCCTTGACAGGAACACAGATACGCAGTATTTT. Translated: CASTLDRNTDTQYF. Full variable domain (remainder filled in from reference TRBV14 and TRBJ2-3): EAGVTQFPSHSVIEKGQTVTLRCDPISGHDNLYWYRRVMGKEIKFLLHFVKESKQDESGMPNNRFLAERTGGTYSTLKVQPAELEDSGVYFCASTLDRNTDTQYFGPGTRLTVL.